The 17 T cell receptor beta chains below come from one sample, sequenced in a study of CD8+ T cells in alopecia areata. Described treatment: oral pan-JAK inhibitor, 5-10 mg twice daily. The sequencing template was cDNA reverse transcribed from extracted RNA. Clones were sequenced by immunoSEQ multiplex PCR, and TCRdb holds only the in-frame ones, with some missing. The sample lists about 120,000 clones, 50% to 75% occurring once. Sample: CD8+ T cells sorted from blood, taken at week 4, from a patient treated with tofacitinib. The receptors derive from a human donor with alopecia areata.

The V call is TRBV5-4, the J call TRBJ2-3; 11 bases agree with TRBD2. CDR1 and CDR2 (germline): SGHNT, YYREEE (reference sequence). V lost 4 bases to trimming and J lost 5 bases; unmatched junction nucleotides: 9. This CDR3 contains 16 residues. The CDR3 DNA reads as TGTGCCAGCAGCGCGCCCGGGACTAGCGGTATAGATACGCAGTATTTT. Protein sequence: CASSAPGTSGIDTQYF. Supplemented by reference TRBV5-4 and TRBJ2-3, the full variable domain reads ETGVTQSPTHLIKTRGQQVTLRCSSQSGHNTVSWYQQALGQGPQFIFQYYREEENGRGNFPPRFSGLQFPNYSSELNVNALELDDSALYLCASSAPGTSGIDTQYFGPGTRLTVL.

This chain uses TRBV27 with TRBJ2-3; TRBD2 might be the D (7 bases). The length of the CDR3 is 15 residues. From germline, CDR1 is MNHEY and CDR2 SMNVEV (reference sequence). Trimming took 8 bases from V and 2 from J, leaving 17 bases between them. The DNA for the CDR3 is TGTGCCAGCTGCCACGAGGGGGGGCCCACAGATACGCAGTATTTT. Translation gives CASCHEGGPTDTQYF.

CDR3 nucleotides: TGCGCCAGCAGCTTGTGGGATCCCACTGAAGCTTTCTTT. Translation gives CASSLWDPTEAFF. The chain carries TRBV5-1 and TRBJ1-1; D unclear. Trimming pared 1 base from V and 4 bases from J, leaving 8 bases between. The CDR3 covers 13 residues. Germline CDR1 reads SGHRS; CDR2 reads YFSETQ.

The gene calls are TRBV29-1 and TRBJ2-7; a possible D gene is TRBD1 (5 bases). The length of the CDR3 is 12 residues. CDR1 and CDR2 (germline): SQVTM, ANQGSEA. Trimming stripped 3 bases from V and 3 bases from J, with 9 bases between. CDR3 nucleotide sequence: TGCAGCGTTGAGGGGCCCAGCTACGAGCAGTACTTC. This translates into CSVEGPSYEQYF.

For this clone: This sample also contains other DNA sequences that code for the same CDR3. This chain links TRBV27 with TRBJ1-5; D call uncertain. The CDR3 is made up of 13 amino acids. Germline CDR1 and CDR2: MNHEY and SMNVEV (reference sequence). V was clipped by 0 bases and J by 4 bases, with 4 bases between them. The CDR3 spells CASSLSGNQPQHF. In nucleotides, the CDR3 is TGTGCCAGCAGTTTATCAGGAAATCAGCCCCAGCATTTT.

A single count supports this clone. The genes are TRBV5-1 and TRBJ2-1; TRBD2 might be the D (5 bases). V shed 2 bases and J shed 7 bases, with 7 bases lying between them. Germline loops: CDR1 SGHRS, CDR2 YFSETQ. The CDR3 extends over 12 amino acids. The CDR3 here is CASSFGGNEQFF. The CDR3 DNA reads as TGCGCCAGCAGCTTTGGCGGGAATGAGCAGTTCTTC.

This clone was seen only once. CDR3 nucleotides: TGCAGCGCCCCAGTAGGTCAAACAGAGACCCAGTACTTC. This translates into CSAPVGQTETQYF. The chain recombines TRBV29-1 with TRBJ2-5; D not certain. V gave up 7 bases and J gave up 4 bases, with 16 bases separating them. CDR1 is SQVTM, CDR2 ANQGSEA, per germline. The length of the CDR3 is 13 residues.

The chain is built from TRBV28 and TRBJ2-5; 7 bases map to TRBD1. CDR3 length: 13 amino acids. Per germline, CDR1 MDHEN and CDR2 SYDVKM. V was clipped by 5 bases and J by 1 base; unmatched bases: 1. The CDR3 nucleotides read TGTGCCAGCAGTCGGGACAGCCAAGAGACCCAGTACTTC. Its translation: CASSRDSQETQYF.

A few counts support this clone. Other DNA sequences in the sample encode the same CDR3. This chain links TRBV29-1 with TRBJ2-7; either TRBD1 or TRBD2 may supply D (5 bases each). Germline assignment: CDR1 SQVTM and CDR2 ANQGSEA. Trimming left V 5 bases short and J 0 bases short, with 8 bases between. The CDR3 is made up of 12 amino acids. The CDR3 DNA is TGCAGCGTTAGGGACGGCTCCTACGAGCAGTACTTC. It translates to CSVRDGSYEQYF.

CDR3 coding DNA: TGTGCCACCAGCAGGCACCAGCGGGGGGGCCCGGACATTCAGTACTTC. Its translation: CATSRHQRGGPDIQYF. This sequence joins TRBV15 and TRBJ2-4; 10 bases map to TRBD2. The V gene's germline CDR1 is LNHNV and CDR2 YYDKDF (reference sequence). The V segment lost 3 bases and the J segment 8 bases; nucleotides outside the gene matches: 10. This CDR3 has 16 amino acids.

V and J are TRBV6-5 and TRBJ2-5, with a tentative D call TRBD1 (5 bases). CDR3 size: 16 residues. V was trimmed by 0 bases and J by 2 bases, leaving 13 bases between them. Per germline, CDR1 MNHEY and CDR2 SVGAGI. The CDR3 DNA reads TGTGCCAGCAGTTACTCGATTCTTACAGGTCAAGAGACCCAGTACTTC. It translates to CASSYSILTGQETQYF.

The gene calls are TRBV30 and TRBJ2-7; 7 nucleotides line up with TRBD1. J lost 2 bases, V lost 7 bases, and 11 bases had no gene match. The CDR3 length is 14 residues. The germline CDR1 and CDR2 sequences are GTSNPN and SVGIG (reference sequence). The DNA of the CDR3 is TGTGCCTTCCTTCTGGACAGGTCCCCCTACGAGCAGTACTTC. Amino acids: CAFLLDRSPYEQYF.

The chain carries TRBV6-5 and TRBJ1-2; D is possibly TRBD1 (5 bases). With 5 bases removed from V and 4 bases from J, the gap between germline ends came to 8 bases. CDR1 and CDR2 (germline): MNHEY, SVGAGI. This CDR3 contains 12 residues. CDR3 amino acids: CASSLDSYGYTF. In DNA, the CDR3 is TGTGCCAGCAGTCTCGACAGCTATGGCTACACCTTC.

The V call is TRBV9, the J call TRBJ1-2, with D possibly TRBD1 on 5 matching bases. Germline V CDR1 and CDR2: SGDLS, YYNGEE. The CDR3 is made up of 14 amino acids. V was shortened by 4 bases and J by 13 bases, with 23 bases between the two germline ends. The CDR3 loop reads CASSPLRDGSVSTF. The CDR3 DNA reads TGTGCCAGCAGCCCACTCCGGGACGGGTCTGTCTCCACCTTC.

V and J are TRBV28 and TRBJ2-7; TRBD1 or TRBD2 may be the D gene (6 bases each). This CDR3 region has 15 residues. V shed 5 bases and J shed 2 bases, with 16 bases lying between them. Germline V gene data show CDR1 as MDHEN and CDR2 as SYDVKM. The CDR3 DNA sequence: TGTGCCAGCAGTATCCGGGGGCCACTGGCCTACGAGCAGTACTTC. Amino acids: CASSIRGPLAYEQYF. Full variable domain (missing parts from reference TRBV28 and TRBJ2-7): DVKVTQSSRYLVKRTGEKVFLECVQDMDHENMFWYRQDPGLGLRLIYFSYDVKMKEKGDIPEGYSVSREKKERFSLILESASTNQTSMYLCASSIRGPLAYEQYFGPGTRLTVT.

V gene TRBV11-2 combines with J gene TRBJ2-3, with TRBD1 identical over 7 bases. The CDR3 loop spans 14 amino acids. V shed 5 bases, J shed 5 bases, and the junction held 7 bases outside the gene matches. Germline V gives CDR1 SGHAT, CDR2 FQNNGV. CDR3 sequence: CASSLGQVVDTQYF. In nucleotides, the CDR3 is TGTGCCAGCAGCCTCGGACAGGTGGTAGATACGCAGTATTTT.

J is TRBJ1-5 and V is TRBV27, with TRBD1 identical over 9 bases. CDR1 and CDR2 (germline): MNHEY, SMNVEV (reference sequence). The CDR3 consists of 16 residues. Germline trimming cut 5 bases from V and 0 bases from J; bases unmatched to any gene: 5. CDR3 region: CASSTWTGDSNQPQHF. CDR3 nucleotide sequence: TGTGCCAGCAGTACCTGGACAGGGGATAGCAATCAGCCCCAGCATTTT.